These 4 T cell receptor beta chains were sequenced from one sample in a study of shared clonotypes between healthy human individuals (dated by TCRdb to the early 2020s). Library method: the immunoSEQ multiplex PCR assay. TCRdb's version of the immuneACCESS table is confined to in-frame rearrangements and falls short of the full clone set. An unresolved V gene accounts for under half of the shortfall where checked; the remainder is of unknown origin. Recorded for this sample are fewer than 650,000 clones; 70% to 80% of them occurred a single time. Over 10% of the sample belongs to the ten largest clones. The sequenced sample was PBMCs. These receptors originate from a woman between 40 and 50 years old in good health. Some clones in this sample may be carry-over from other donors' samples.

The V and J genes are TRBV7-2 and TRBJ2-5, with D tentatively TRBD1 (5 bases). Trimming removed 1 base at V and 5 bases at J, with 8 bases between. The CDR3 is 13 amino acids. The germline CDR1 and CDR2 sequences are SGHTA and FQGNSA. CDR3 sequence (DNA): TGTGCCAGCAGCTTAGTCAGGGTTGAGACCCAGTACTTC. Protein product: CASSLVRVETQYF.

Worth noting for this clone: Other nucleotide sequences in the sample specify the same CDR3. The rearrangement uses TRBV10-3 and TRBJ1-5; unclear D gene. The germline gives CDR1 ENHRY, CDR2 SYGVKD. V lost 1 base and J 5 bases, leaving 6 bases between the germline ends. The CDR3 is 13 amino acids. The CDR3, as DNA: TGTGCCATCAGTGAGTACCGGGATCAGCCCCAGCATTTT. Translated: CAISEYRDQPQHF.

The V gene is TRBV4-2, the J gene TRBJ2-1, with 9 bases fitting TRBD2. V lost 1 base and J lost 8; bases outside the gene matches: 9. Per the germline V gene, CDR1 is LGHNA and CDR2 is YNFKEQ. This CDR3 spans 16 amino acids. The chain's CDR3 is CASSQATSGYFHEQFF. CDR3 sequence (DNA): TGTGCCAGCAGCCAAGCAACTAGCGGGTATTTCCATGAGCAGTTCTTC.

The CDR3 nucleotides read TGTGCCAGCAGTTACGGGGTTGACAGGGCGAACACTGAAGCTTTCTTT. This codes for CASSYGVDRANTEAFF. This rearrangement joins TRBV6-5 to TRBJ1-1, with 7 bases fitting TRBD1. The CDR3 contains 16 residues. The V and J ends lost 2 bases and 1 base, in that order; junction bases with no gene match: 7. Per germline, CDR1 MNHEY and CDR2 SVGAGI.